The clone carrying this TCR beta chain was observed a handful of times. Its specificity is unknown. At one of its ends the junction is not consistent with the germline gene, which may arise from a read error. The data belong to a study of blood T cells in healthy people across ages. The CDR3 contains 16 residues. Primed by a sample-barcoded 5' primer and a J-beta primer mix, a second PCR proceeded for 7 to 11 cycles. TCRdb independently ran MiXCR on the 5' RACE reads; one entry per CDR3 protein. The sample has roughly 1,500,000 distinct CDR3 sequences, 34% seen once. Regarding the study as a whole: Any changes in expanded clonotypes were possibly confounded, as donor CMV status remained unknown.

This sequence joins TRBV12-3 or TRBV12-4 and TRBJ1-6; D might be TRBD1 (5 bases). The material sequenced was blood. The TCR comes from a woman aged 25-40 years in good health. The CDR3 loop is CASSLQGPSYNPPLHF. CDR3 DNA sequence: TGTGCCAGCAGTTTACAGGGTCCCTCCTATAATCCACCCCTCCACTTT.